This T cell receptor (beta chain) was captured by sequencing in a study of T cell changes during pregnancy in multiple sclerosis. Some clones are missing from TCRdb's copy, which holds only in-frame ones; the method was immunoSEQ multiplex PCR. The data contain some 49,000 clones, 80% to 95% of them singletons. This TCR was recovered from a female donor with multiple sclerosis, enrolled in a pregnancy study. The specimen comprised CD8+ T cells from peripheral blood mononuclear cells, sampled in the second trimester of pregnancy.

The chain's CDR3 is CATTGQGLKQYF. In DNA form, the CDR3 reads TGTGCCACCACGGGACAGGGCCTGAAGCAGTACTTC. This chain connects TRBV2 to TRBJ2-7, with 9 bases matching TRBD1. Per the germline V gene, CDR1 is SNHLY and CDR2 is FYNNEI. The V and J ends lost 10 bases and 8 bases, in that order; junction bases with no gene match: 9. The length of the CDR3 is 12 residues.